Listed here are 21 T cell receptor beta chains from one sample, sequenced in a study of blood T cells in healthy people across ages. PCR was performed a second time for about 7 to 12 cycles using a sample-barcoded 5' primer and a J-beta primer mix. A single record per CDR3 protein comes from TCRdb applying MiXCR to the 5' RACE reads. The top ten hold around 2.1% of the sample, which has 1.5 million to 2 million distinct CDR3 sequences, roughly 52% seen once. The sample taken for sequencing was blood. The receptor set was obtained from a woman between 40 and 55 years old in good health.

The V gene is TRBV29-1, the J gene TRBJ1-1; possibly TRBD1 for D (6 bases). The germline CDR1 and CDR2 sequences are SQVTM and ANQGSEA. The CDR3 covers 12 residues. The V and J ends lost 6 bases and 8 bases respectively, with 16 bases between them. CDR3 sequence reads: CSVEQGRTEAFF. DNA for the CDR3: TGCAGCGTAGAACAGGGTCGGACCGAAGCTTTCTTT.

A few counts support this clonotype. This chain connects TRBV20-1 to TRBJ2-5; D not resolved. This CDR3 spans 11 amino acids. Between the trimmed V and J ends, which lost 3 bases and 4 bases, there was a span of 6 bases. Germline-derived CDR1 and CDR2 are DFQATT and SNEGSKA (reference sequence). Written as DNA, the CDR3 is TGCAGTGCTAGGGCGCCAGAGACCCAGTACTTC. Amino acids: CSARAPETQYF.

The rearrangement links TRBV28 to TRBJ1-1, with D possibly matching TRBD1 (5 bases). CDR1 and CDR2 (germline): MDHEN, SYDVKM. The CDR3 has 14 residues. Deletions cut 3 bases from V and 5 bases from J, with 13 bases between. CDR3 amino acids: CASSLGPSFTEAFF. CDR3 sequence (DNA): TGTGCCAGCAGTTTGGGGCCGAGTTTTACTGAAGCTTTCTTT.

The genes are TRBV12-3 or TRBV12-4 and TRBJ2-3, with a tentative D call TRBD2 (7 bases). V dropped 2 bases and J dropped 4 bases, with 13 bases sitting between them. The CDR3 extends over 15 amino acids. CDR3: CASSLRGASADTQYF. CDR3 sequence (DNA): TGTGCCAGCAGTTTACGGGGGGCTAGCGCAGATACGCAGTATTTT.

The rearrangement joins TRBV9 to TRBJ1-4; D uncertain. The CDR3 sequence is 15 residues long. Trimming removed 0 bases from V and 0 bases from J, with 6 bases in between. CDR1 SGDLS and CDR2 YYNGEE come from the germline V gene. CDR3 sequence reads: CASSVAGATNEKLFF. The DNA for the CDR3 is TGTGCCAGCAGCGTAGCAGGAGCAACTAATGAAAAACTGTTTTTT.

V gene TRBV6-2 or TRBV6-3 combines with J gene TRBJ2-7; D uncertain. There are 12 residues in the CDR3. Germline loops: CDR1 MNHEY, CDR2 SVGEGT. V gave up 2 bases and J gave up 4 bases, with 6 bases separating them. This CDR3 is CASSYGKYEQYF. The CDR3 DNA reads TGTGCCAGCAGTTACGGGAAGTACGAGCAGTACTTC.

The rearrangement joins TRBV5-6 to TRBJ2-7; perhaps TRBD1 as D (6 bases). In germline, CDR1 is SGHDT, CDR2 YYEEEE. V lost 1 base and J lost 5, with 10 bases in between. The CDR3 contains 13 residues. Here the CDR3 reads CASSLTGYHEQYF. The CDR3 DNA is TGTGCCAGCAGCTTGACAGGGTACCACGAGCAGTACTTC.

This clonotype was recorded a few times. A read error is possible here, since a much larger clone lies one base away. The J gene is TRBJ2-1, the V gene TRBV20-1; 8 nucleotides align to TRBD2. The germline gives CDR1 DFQATT, CDR2 SNEGSKA (reference sequence). The CDR3 is 15 residues long. The junction had 13 bases not matched to a gene; V was cut back by 5 bases and J by 7 bases. The CDR3 DNA reads as TGCAGTGCTTCACAACGAAAAGGACTAGCTAATGAGCAGTTCTTC. Its translation: CSASQRKGLANEQFF.

This clonotype showed up just a few times. The chain links TRBV28 to TRBJ2-4; 10 bases agree with TRBD1. The CDR3 has 21 residues. Per the germline V gene, CDR1 is MDHEN and CDR2 is SYDVKM. V lost 4 bases and J lost 1; bases outside the gene matches: 19. CDR3 sequence (DNA): TGTGCCAGCAGTTCGATTTCCCTGACAGGGGGCGGTGTGATCGCCAAAAACATTCAGTACTTC. This encodes CASSSISLTGGGVIAKNIQYF. The whole variable domain, remainder taken from reference TRBV28 and TRBJ2-4, is DVKVTQSSRYLVKRTGEKVFLECVQDMDHENMFWYRQDPGLGLRLIYFSYDVKMKEKGDIPEGYSVSREKKERFSLILESASTNQTSMYLCASSSISLTGGGVIAKNIQYFGAGTRLSVL.

The V call is TRBV9, the J call TRBJ1-1, with D possibly being TRBD1 (5 bases). Per the germline V gene, CDR1 is SGDLS and CDR2 is YYNGEE. V was trimmed by 1 base and J by 3 bases, leaving 10 bases between them. This CDR3 is 14 amino acids long. CDR3 residues: CASSVSWGDTEAFF. DNA for the CDR3: TGTGCCAGCAGCGTAAGTTGGGGGGACACTGAAGCTTTCTTT.

The chain uses TRBV6-2 or TRBV6-3 and TRBJ1-2; the D gene is possibly TRBD1 (6 bases). The CDR3 has 14 residues. V lost 8 bases, J lost 5 bases, and 18 bases lay in between. Germline V lookup: CDR1 MNHEY, CDR2 SVGEGT. Here the CDR3 reads CASGKQGRRYGYTF. For the CDR3, the DNA is TGTGCCAGCGGGAAACAGGGAAGGAGGTATGGCTACACCTTC.

With regard to this clonotype: The germline gene is not matched at one end of the junction; a read error may be the cause. V gene TRBV6-5 combines with J gene TRBJ1-1, with no clear D. The CDR3 runs 16 residues. Germline V CDR1 and CDR2: MNHEY, SVGAGI. The CDR3 loop is CASSRRTGRVNTEAFF. For the CDR3, the DNA is TGCGCCAGCAGCAGACGGACGGGAAGGGTGAACACTGAAGCTTTCTTT.

This clonotype appeared a single time. The germline gene is not matched at one end of the junction; a read error may be the cause. V and J are TRBV28 and TRBJ2-3; 13 bases agree with TRBD2. The CDR3 length is 17 residues. Germline CDR1 and CDR2: MDHEN and SYDVKM. CDR3 coding DNA: TGTGCCAGCAGTTTAAGGACTAGCGGGGGCACGGCAGATATGCAGTATTTT. Its protein product is CASSLRTSGGTADMQYF.

The sample holds many counts of this clonotype. The V and J genes are TRBV7-2 and TRBJ2-5, with D tentatively TRBD2 (5 bases). CDR3 size: 14 residues. The germline CDR1 and CDR2 sequences are SGHTA and FQGNSA. V lost 3 bases and J lost 5, with 13 bases in between. For the CDR3, the DNA is TGTGCCAGCAGCTTTTACGGGAAAGTTGAGACCCAGTACTTC. Translating gives CASSFYGKVETQYF.

The chain employs TRBV2 and TRBJ2-7; D ambiguous. CDR3 length equals 13 residues. Trimming took 6 bases from V and 2 from J, leaving 11 bases between them. Germline V gene lookup returns CDR1 SNHLY and CDR2 FYNNEI. This CDR3 is CASRRSETYEQYF. CDR3 in DNA: TGTGCCAGCAGGAGGTCTGAGACCTACGAGCAGTACTTC. Variable domain in full (rest from reference TRBV2 and TRBJ2-7): EPEVTQTPSHQVTQMGQEVILRCVPISNHLYFYWYRQILGQKVEFLVSFYNNEISEKSEIFDDQFSVERPDGSNFTLKIRSTKLEDSAMYFCASRRSETYEQYFGPGTRLTVT.

In its sample, this clonotype was seen a few times. V usage is TRBV20-1 and J usage is TRBJ2-7; 7 nucleotides line up with TRBD1. Germline V gene lookup returns CDR1 DFQATT and CDR2 SNEGSKA (reference sequence). The CDR3 has 14 residues. V lost 6 bases and J lost 4; bases outside the gene matches: 12. Here the CDR3 reads CSAIPGGRWYEQYF. CDR3 coding DNA: TGCAGTGCCATTCCAGGGGGAAGATGGTACGAGCAGTACTTC.

The chain links TRBV10-1 to TRBJ2-1, with TRBD1 identical over 8 bases. J lost 5 bases, V lost 4 bases, and 7 bases had no gene match. Germline V gene data show CDR1 as WNHNN and CDR2 as SYGVQD (reference sequence). The CDR3 runs 15 residues. DNA for the CDR3: TGCGCCAGCAGTGCAACAGGGGGATTCGACAATGAGCAGTTCTTC. This encodes CASSATGGFDNEQFF.

CDR3 amino acids: CASSLALGGRSEQYF. The CDR3 DNA is TGTGCCAGCAGCTTAGCGCTGGGGGGGCGTTCCGAGCAGTACTTC. The chain carries TRBV7-2 and TRBJ2-7; D is possibly TRBD2 (7 bases). Germline loops: CDR1 SGHTA, CDR2 FQGNSA. This CDR3 comprises 15 residues. Trimming stripped 0 bases from V and 6 bases from J, with 15 bases between.

The rearrangement links TRBV4-3 to TRBJ2-5; tentatively, D is TRBD2 (6 bases). The CDR3 extends over 16 amino acids. Trimming cost V 0 bases and J 7 bases, with 18 bases left between them. The V gene's germline CDR1 is LGHNA and CDR2 YSLEER. In nucleotides, the CDR3 is TGCGCCAGCAGCCAAGAATTGGGACTGACGGGCGGGACCCAGTACTTC. It translates to CASSQELGLTGGTQYF.

The chain joins TRBV13 to TRBJ2-5; TRBD2 matches at 10 bases. CDR3 size: 15 residues. The J segment lost 5 bases and the V segment lost 8 bases, leaving 11 bases of the junction unmatched. In germline, CDR1 is PRHDT, CDR2 FYEKMQ (reference sequence). The CDR3 DNA follows: TGTGCCAGCGCGCGCCCTAGCGGGGGAAGGGAGACCCAGTACTTC. It encodes CASARPSGGRETQYF.

The chain combines TRBV6-6 with TRBJ1-6, with D perhaps matching TRBD1 (5 bases). The germline V and J ends were trimmed by 0 bases and 7 bases, with 10 bases remaining between them. The CDR3 covers 15 residues. Germline V gene lookup returns CDR1 MNHNY and CDR2 SVGAGI (reference sequence). The CDR3 reads CASSYSKGRNSPLHF. CDR3 DNA: TGTGCCAGCAGTTACTCAAAGGGGAGGAATTCACCCCTCCACTTT.